Included here is one T cell receptor (beta chain) sequence, with context. Its antigen is still unknown. Profiling relied on immunoSEQ multiplex PCR, and the TCRdb table lists in-frame clones only, not all of them. Of under 150,000 clones listed, roughly nine tenths are singletons. Second-dose schedules of about 4 or about 12 weeks were combined. The data derive from a study of T cell responses to AZD1222 COVID-19 vaccine. Regarding the study as a whole: Only after the peak T cell response were repertoires sampled. Unmutated regions of variants are reportedly targeted by nearly half of spike-specific TCRs.

The clonotype comes from an adult who received the AZD1222 COVID-19 vaccine. The specimen comprised peripheral blood, sampled 28 days after the second AZD1222 dose.

The CDR3 DNA is TGTGCCAGCAGTGCCCCAGGAGGGGTGAACACTGAAGCTTTCTTT. Translation gives CASSAPGGVNTEAFF. The V gene is TRBV25-1, the J gene TRBJ1-1; D possibly corresponds to TRBD1 (5 bases). This CDR3 comprises 15 residues. Trimming pared 4 bases from V and 0 bases from J, leaving 12 bases between. Germline values: CDR1 MGHDK, CDR2 SYGVNS.